This T cell receptor beta chain was profiled in a study of shared clonotypes between healthy human individuals. Positive CCR7 selection of CD45RO-negative cells yielded the naive CD8 cells, and terminally differentiated effector memory CD45RA+ cells were excluded. With V trimmed by 4 bases and J by 0 bases, 14 bases remained unmatched. The CDR3 is 21 amino acids. CDR1 is PRHDT and CDR2 is FYEKMQ in the germline V gene (reference sequence). Assay: immunoSEQ multiplex PCR; the TCRdb copy retains only in-frame clones and omits some. The sample shows 550,000 to 750,000 clones, over 95% of them seen only once. Whole-study findings and limits: For sorted subsets, rarefaction showed incomplete sequencing despite large depth.

About this clone itself: What it binds is unknown.

Sequenced material: naive CD8+ T cells sorted from blood. The gene calls are TRBV13 and TRBJ2-2, with 13 bases matching TRBD2. The TCR was taken from a woman in her thirties in good health. The CDR3 loop is CASSSRVIRLAGGPNTGELFF. Here the CDR3 DNA reads TGTGCCAGCAGCTCCAGGGTTATTAGACTAGCGGGAGGCCCGAACACCGGGGAGCTGTTTTTT.